The clone carrying this T cell receptor beta chain was found once. The germline V gene encodes CDR1 SGHTA and CDR2 FQGTGA. The CDR3 covers 12 residues. Trimming shortened V by 4 bases and J by 3 bases, and 3 bases separated the two germline ends. Per the original methods: Cell counts per sample came from amplifying reference gene primers. Generated by immunoSEQ multiplex PCR, the TCRdb table keeps only in-frame clones and is missing some. V and J calls plus clone size are reproduced from that table; the DNA served to infer D and trimming. This table has some 150,000 clones, roughly 84% appearing once. The data were obtained in a study of blood T cell repertoires in COVID-19.

The sequencing sample was made of peripheral blood. This rearrangement joins TRBV7-3 to TRBJ2-2; D is unclear. The sequence was collected from a woman aged 60 to 75 with COVID-19, enrolled during active disease. The CDR3 sequence: CASSSYTGELFF. In nucleotides, the CDR3 is TGTGCCAGCAGCTCCTACACCGGGGAGCTGTTTTTT.